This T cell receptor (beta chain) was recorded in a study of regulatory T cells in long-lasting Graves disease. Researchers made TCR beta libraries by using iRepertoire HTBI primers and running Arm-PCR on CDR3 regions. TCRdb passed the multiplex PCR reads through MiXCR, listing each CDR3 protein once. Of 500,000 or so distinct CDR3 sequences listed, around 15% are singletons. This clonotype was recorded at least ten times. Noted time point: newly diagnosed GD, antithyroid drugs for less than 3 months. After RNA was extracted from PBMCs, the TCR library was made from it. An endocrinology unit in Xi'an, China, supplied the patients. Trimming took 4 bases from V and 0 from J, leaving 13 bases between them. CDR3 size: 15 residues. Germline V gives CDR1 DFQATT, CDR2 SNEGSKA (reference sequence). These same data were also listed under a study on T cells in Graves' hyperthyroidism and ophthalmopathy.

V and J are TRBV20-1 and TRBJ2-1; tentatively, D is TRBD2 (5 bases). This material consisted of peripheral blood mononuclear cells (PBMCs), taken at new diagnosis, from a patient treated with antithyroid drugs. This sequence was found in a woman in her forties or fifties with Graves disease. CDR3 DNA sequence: TGCAGTGCTACGCGGGCTGCGAGCTCCTACAATGAGCAGTTCTTC. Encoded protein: CSATRAASSYNEQFF.